The clone carrying this T cell receptor beta chain has only a few counts. The junction does not match germline at one end; this may be a read error. Described time point: persistent/refractory GD, antithyroid drugs over 5 years with positive TRAb. PBMC-extracted RNA yielded the TCR library. This entry belongs to a study of regulatory T cells in long-lasting Graves disease. Investigators prepared the TCR beta libraries by applying iRepertoire HTBI primers and Arm-PCR of CDR3 regions. In TCRdb, the multiplex PCR reads were re-called with MiXCR into one record per CDR3 protein. The sample has some 420,000 distinct CDR3 sequences, approximately 23% seen once. Sequencing used peripheral blood mononuclear cells (PBMCs), obtained when the disease was refractory, from a patient treated with antithyroid drugs. This receptor was taken from a female donor with Graves disease.

The CDR3 nucleotides read TGTGCCAGCAGATCACCCGGTGGACGGAGCGAGGTTTTT. Its translation is CASRSPGGRSEVF. The J gene is TRBJ2-2, the V gene TRBV6-2 or TRBV6-3; unclear D gene. The CDR3 totals 13 residues. Germline-derived CDR1 and CDR2 are MNHEY and SVGEGT.